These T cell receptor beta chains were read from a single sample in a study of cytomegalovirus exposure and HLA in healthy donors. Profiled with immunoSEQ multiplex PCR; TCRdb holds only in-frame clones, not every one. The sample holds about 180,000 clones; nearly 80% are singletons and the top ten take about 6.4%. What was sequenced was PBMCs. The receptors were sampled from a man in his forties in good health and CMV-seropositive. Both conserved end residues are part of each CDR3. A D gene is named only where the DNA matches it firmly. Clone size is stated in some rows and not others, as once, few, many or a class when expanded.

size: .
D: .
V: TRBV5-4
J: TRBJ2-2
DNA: TGTGCCAGCAGCTCCGGGACTACCGGGGAGCTGTTTTTT
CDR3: CASSSGTTGELFF

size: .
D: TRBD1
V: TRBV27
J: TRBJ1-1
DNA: TGTGCCAGCAGTCAACAGGGGATCCTAGCTTATGAAGCTTTCTTT
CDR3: CASSQQGILAYEAFF

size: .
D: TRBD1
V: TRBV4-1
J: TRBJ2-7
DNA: TGCGCCAGCAGCCGCACCGGGACAGGAACCTACGAGCAGTACTTC
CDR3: CASSRTGTGTYEQYF

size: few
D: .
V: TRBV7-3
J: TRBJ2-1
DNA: TGTGCCAGCAGCTTAACTGGTGGGAGCTCCTACAATGAGCAGTTCTTC
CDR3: CASSLTGGSSYNEQFF

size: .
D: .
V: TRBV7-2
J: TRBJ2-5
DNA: TGTGCCAGCAGCAACCTGGCGGTGCTAGAAGAGACCCAGTACTTC
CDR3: CASSNLAVLEETQYF

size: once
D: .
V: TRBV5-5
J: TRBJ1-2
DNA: TGTGCCAGCAGCTTGGGTGGCGCGCGGAACTATGGCTACACCTTC
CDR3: CASSLGGARNYGYTF

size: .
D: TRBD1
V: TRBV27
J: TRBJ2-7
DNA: TGTGCCAGCAGTTTATACGGGACAGGGCGATACTACGAGCAGTACTTC
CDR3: CASSLYGTGRYYEQYF

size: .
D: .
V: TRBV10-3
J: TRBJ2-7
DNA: TGTGCCAGCCGCCGGGACAACTCCTACGAGCAGTACTTC
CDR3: CASRRDNSYEQYF

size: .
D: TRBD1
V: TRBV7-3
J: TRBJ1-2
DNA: TGTGCCAGCAGCCCCACAGGGGGCAACTATGGCTACACCTTC
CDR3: CASSPTGGNYGYTF

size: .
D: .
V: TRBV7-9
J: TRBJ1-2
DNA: TGTGCCAGCAGCTTACCTCACGGGGATGGTGGCTACACCTTC
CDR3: CASSLPHGDGGYTF

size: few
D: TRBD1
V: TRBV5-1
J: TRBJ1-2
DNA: TGCGCCAGCAGCCTAACGGGACAGGACTATGGCTACACCTTC
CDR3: CASSLTGQDYGYTF

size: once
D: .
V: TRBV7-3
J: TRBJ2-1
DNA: TGTGCCAGCAGCTTACGGCGGGATTCGGGTGAGCAGTTCTTC
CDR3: CASSLRRDSGEQFF

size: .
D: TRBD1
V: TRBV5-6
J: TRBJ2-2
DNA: TGTGCCAGCAGCTACGACAGGGGCCCCGGCGGGGAGCTGTTTTTT
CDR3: CASSYDRGPGGELFF

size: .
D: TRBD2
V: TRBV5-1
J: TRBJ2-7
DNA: TGCGCCAGCAGCCCAGGTAGGACTAGCGGGAGTTACGAGCAGTACTTC
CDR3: CASSPGRTSGSYEQYF

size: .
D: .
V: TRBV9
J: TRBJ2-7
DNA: TGTGCCAGCAGCCCTACTGGACTTTCCTACGAGCAGTACTTC
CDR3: CASSPTGLSYEQYF

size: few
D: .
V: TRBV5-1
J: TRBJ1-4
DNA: TGCGCCAGCAGCTCCGCCTCCTTCGAGGGTGAAAAACTGTTTTTT
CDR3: CASSSASFEGEKLFF

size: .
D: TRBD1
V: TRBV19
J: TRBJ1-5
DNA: TGTGCCAGTAGTCCCCTAGGAGACAGGGCCCAGCCCCAGCATTTT
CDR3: CASSPLGDRAQPQHF

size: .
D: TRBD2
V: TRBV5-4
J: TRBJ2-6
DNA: TGTGCCAGCAGCACGGGGGGGGAGGGGGCCAACGTCCTGACTTTC
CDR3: CASSTGGEGANVLTF

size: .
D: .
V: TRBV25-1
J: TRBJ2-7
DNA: TGTGCCAGCAGTGAACAAAACCGGGACGAGCAGTACTTC
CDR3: CASSEQNRDEQYF

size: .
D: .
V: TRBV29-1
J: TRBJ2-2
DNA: TGCAGCGCCAATACACGGGTCGGGGACACCGGGGAGCTGTTTTTT
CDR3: CSANTRVGDTGELFF

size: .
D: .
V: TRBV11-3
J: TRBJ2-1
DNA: TGTGCCAGCAGCCAACAGGCCGGGAATGAGCAGTTCTTC
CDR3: CASSQQAGNEQFF

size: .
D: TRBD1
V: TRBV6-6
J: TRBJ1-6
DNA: TGTGCCAGCAGTCCCGGGACAGAGTATTCACCCCTCCACTTT
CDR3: CASSPGTEYSPLHF

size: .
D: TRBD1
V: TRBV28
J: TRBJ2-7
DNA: TGTGCCAGCAGATCGGGACAGAGCAACTACGAGCAGTACTTC
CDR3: CASRSGQSNYEQYF

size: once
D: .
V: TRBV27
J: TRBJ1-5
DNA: TGTGCCAGCAGTTTAAATAGTGGCAATCAGCCCCAGCATTTT
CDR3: CASSLNSGNQPQHF

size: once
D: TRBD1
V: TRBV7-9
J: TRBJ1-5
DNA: TGTGCCAGCAGCTTAGGGACAGGGGGTATGGATCAGCCCCAGCATTTT
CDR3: CASSLGTGGMDQPQHF

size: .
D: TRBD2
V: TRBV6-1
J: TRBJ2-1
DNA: TGTGCCAGCACAACTAGCGGGAGCTACAATGAGCAGTTCTTC
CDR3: CASTTSGSYNEQFF

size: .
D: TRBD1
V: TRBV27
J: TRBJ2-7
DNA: TGTGCCAGCAGTTTGTGGGGACAGGGAAAATACGAGCAGTACTTC
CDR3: CASSLWGQGKYEQYF

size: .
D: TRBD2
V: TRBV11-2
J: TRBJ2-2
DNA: TGTGCCAGCAGCTTAGTTACTAGCGGGAGGGCCTTTGGCGGGGAGCTGTTTTTT
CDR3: CASSLVTSGRAFGGELFF

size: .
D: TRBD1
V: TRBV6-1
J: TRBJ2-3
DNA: TGTGCCAGCAGTGCCCACAGGGGGTCCACAGATACGCAGTATTTT
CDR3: CASSAHRGSTDTQYF

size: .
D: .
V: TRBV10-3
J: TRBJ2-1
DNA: TGTGCCATCAGTGAGTCGGGGAGCGGAAACAATGAGCAGTTCTTC
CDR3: CAISESGSGNNEQFF

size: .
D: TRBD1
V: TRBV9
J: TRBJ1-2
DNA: TGTGCCAGCAGCGTGGGGACAGGGGGCGGTTTAAACTATGGCTACACCTTC
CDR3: CASSVGTGGGLNYGYTF

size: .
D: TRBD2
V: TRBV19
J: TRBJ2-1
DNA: TGTGCCAGTACGACTAGCGGGAGGGCCACGGAGCAGTTCTTC
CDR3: CASTTSGRATEQFF

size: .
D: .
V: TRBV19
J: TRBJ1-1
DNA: TGTGCCAGTAGAAATCCTTACACTGAAGCTTTCTTT
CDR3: CASRNPYTEAFF

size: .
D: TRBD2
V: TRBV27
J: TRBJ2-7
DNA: TGTGCCAGCAGGACAGGACTAGCGGGGTACGAGCAGTACTTC
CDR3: CASRTGLAGYEQYF

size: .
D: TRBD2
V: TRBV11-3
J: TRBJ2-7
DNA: TGTGCCAGCAGCCCCCGGCCGGGGGGCTCCTACGAGCAGTACTTC
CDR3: CASSPRPGGSYEQYF

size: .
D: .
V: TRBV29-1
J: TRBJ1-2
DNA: TGCAGCGTAGGGACCTTCGGGGGATATGGCTACACCTTC
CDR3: CSVGTFGGYGYTF

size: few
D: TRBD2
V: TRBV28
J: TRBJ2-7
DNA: TGTGCCAGCAGGCCCGGCGGGAGTTCCTCCTACGAGCAGTACTTC
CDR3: CASRPGGSSSYEQYF